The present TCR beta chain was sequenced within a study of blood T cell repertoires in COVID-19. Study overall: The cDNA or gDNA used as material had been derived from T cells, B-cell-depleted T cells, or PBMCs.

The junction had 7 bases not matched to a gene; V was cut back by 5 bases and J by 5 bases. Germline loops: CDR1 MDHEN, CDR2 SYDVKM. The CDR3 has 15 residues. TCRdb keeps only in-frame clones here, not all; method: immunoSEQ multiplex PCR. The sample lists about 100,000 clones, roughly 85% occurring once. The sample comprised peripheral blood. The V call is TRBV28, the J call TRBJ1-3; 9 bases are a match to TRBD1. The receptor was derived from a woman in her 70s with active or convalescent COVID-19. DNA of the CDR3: TGTGCCAGCAGTCCACAGGGGGCGGGGAGAAACACCATATATTTT. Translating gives CASSPQGAGRNTIYF.